The text below deals with one T cell receptor (beta chain). What it recognizes is unknown. This sample stems from a study of molecular identifiers for immune sequencing clone quantification. Study outcomes and limitations: Barcodes shared by identical TCR molecules could lead to underestimated sizes of highly expanded clones.

In TCRdb, the PCR reads were re-called with MiXCR into one record per CDR3 protein. The sample contains about 510,000 distinct CDR3 sequences, 20% to 25% of which appear only once. V was clipped by 0 bases and J by 1 base, with 10 bases between them. This CDR3 has 16 amino acids. The germline CDR1 and CDR2 sequences are SGDLS and YYNGEE. The sample consisted of naive CD8+ T cells from blood, with Jurkat cell RNA spiked in. Regarding subset: FACS-sorted CD8+CD4-CCR7+CD45RA+ naive T cells. The sequence was obtained from a human donor in good health. Some libraries in this study had Jurkat cell RNA spiked in. The chain joins TRBV9 to TRBJ2-2; the D gene is possibly TRBD2 (7 bases). CDR3 amino acids: CASSVGGGLNTGELFF. CDR3 bases: TGTGCCAGCAGCGTAGGCGGGGGCTTGAACACCGGGGAGCTGTTTTTT.